This T cell receptor (beta chain) was captured by sequencing in a study of T-cell memory formation after mild COVID-19. Across the whole study: Across donors, TCR clusters were largely donor specific.

The CDR3 spans 17 residues. Germline V CDR1 and CDR2: SQVTM, ANQGSEA. The V and J ends lost 6 bases and 1 base, in that order; junction bases with no gene match: 8. TCRdb processed the 5' RACE reads anew with MiXCR; each CDR3 protein has one entry. Seen here are about 540,000 distinct CDR3 sequences, roughly 21% observed once, and the top ten hold around 12%. This clonotype has only a few counts. Its antigen is still unknown. Study-wide points: CD4/CD8 balance characterized clones contracting day 15 to 85, and CD4+ skew characterized later expanders. Mostly located in CM and EM were contracting CD4+ clones, with contracting CD8+ clones located in EMRA.

Sample: PBMCs or a T cell subset sorted from them (not recorded which). The chain links TRBV29-1 to TRBJ2-2; 13 nucleotides align to TRBD2. This TCR derives from an adult woman who had mild COVID-19 (a few samples of this study predate the infection). Cell type and time point are not known. CDR3 loop: CSVVTGTSGVNTGELFF. CDR3 bases: TGCAGCGTCGTAACCGGGACTAGCGGGGTGAACACCGGGGAGCTGTTTTTT.